The 20 T cell receptor beta chains in this list originate from one sample, sequenced in a study of T cells after yellow fever vaccination. TCRdb independently ran MiXCR on the 5' RACE reads; one entry per CDR3 protein. The sample includes about 300,000 distinct CDR3 sequences, 7.5% to 9% seen only once; the top ten take about 3%. The source was CD4+ T cells sorted from PBMCs, collected 5 days after the yellow fever booster vaccination. These receptors were collected from a man younger than 30 who received the YFV17D yellow fever vaccine.

This clonotype was seen more than once but under ten times. The chain is built from TRBV7-2 and TRBJ1-5; 8 bases are a match to TRBD1. The CDR3 is 15 amino acids. Per the germline V gene, CDR1 is SGHTA and CDR2 is FQGNSA. J gave up 2 bases and V 4 bases, and 4 bases lay outside the gene matches. The CDR3 nucleotides read TGTGCCAGCAGCTCGCCGACAGGGGGCAATCAGCCCCAGCATTTT. Translated, it gives CASSSPTGGNQPQHF.

This clonotype was found a few times. This sequence joins TRBV28 and TRBJ2-7; D ambiguous. Looked up from germline, CDR1 is MDHEN and CDR2 is SYDVKM. Trimming shortened V by 6 bases and J by 3 bases, and 9 bases separated the two germline ends. The CDR3 contains 12 residues. The CDR3 DNA sequence: TGTGCCAGCAGCATCGCCGGCTACGAGCAGTACGTC. Encoded protein: CASSIAGYEQYV.

In DNA form, the CDR3 reads TGTGCCAGCAGCCAAGGGGACAGGGGAAATACGCAGTATTTT. It translates to CASSQGDRGNTQYF. The V and J genes are TRBV4-2 and TRBJ2-3, with 10 positions matching TRBD1. With V trimmed by 1 base and J by 7 bases, 2 bases remained unmatched. The CDR3 spans 14 residues. The germline gives CDR1 LGHNA, CDR2 YNFKEQ.

This clonotype was detected a few times. The rearrangement joins TRBV3-1 to TRBJ1-1; D is uncertain. The germline V and J ends were trimmed by 3 bases and 1 base, with 6 bases remaining between them. Germline CDR1 LGHDT, CDR2 YNNKEL (reference sequence). The CDR3 is 13 residues long. The CDR3 here is CASSQRENTEAFF. CDR3 coding DNA: TGTGCCAGCAGCCAGAGGGAGAACACTGAAGCTTTCTTT.

This clonotype has a handful of counts. The chain employs TRBV4-3 and TRBJ1-6; no firm D call. Trimming shortened V by 2 bases and J by 13 bases, and 24 bases separated the two germline ends. This CDR3 has 17 amino acids. Germline lookup yields CDR1 LGHNA and CDR2 YSLEER. This chain's CDR3 is CASSQFLEGQSPRPLHF. CDR3 bases: TGCGCCAGCAGCCAATTCCTGGAGGGTCAGTCCCCTCGTCCCCTCCACTTT.

This clonotype was found a few times. The rearrangement links TRBV7-2 to TRBJ2-1; D possibly uses TRBD1 or TRBD2 (5 bases each). Germline V lookup: CDR1 SGHTA, CDR2 FQGNSA. The CDR3 spans 15 residues. The ends were cut back, 2 bases at V and 4 bases at J, with 12 bases in the middle. The CDR3 DNA reads TGTGCCAGCAGCTTACCGGGGCGCCCTTACAATGAGCAGTTCTTC. Protein product: CASSLPGRPYNEQFF.

The chain has TRBV19 and TRBJ2-2, with a weak D call TRBD1 (6 bases). Deletions cut 0 bases from V and 5 bases from J, with 16 bases between. Germline CDR1 reads LNHDA; CDR2 reads SQIVND (reference sequence). The CDR3 runs to 17 residues. DNA for the CDR3: TGTGCCAGTAGTATAGATGGAGGACAGCGAGGTACCGGGGAGCTGTTTTTT. It translates to CASSIDGGQRGTGELFF.

The chain joins TRBV5-1 to TRBJ1-4; 7 bases are a match to TRBD1. V dropped 2 bases and J dropped 12; count of bases not matched to a gene: 7. The CDR3 totals 13 residues. The germline gives CDR1 SGHRS, CDR2 YFSETQ. This chain's CDR3 is CASSFNGQDQLFF. The DNA for the CDR3 is TGCGCCAGCAGCTTCAACGGACAGGATCAACTGTTTTTT.

The gene calls are TRBV20-1 and TRBJ2-3; 8 nucleotides match TRBD1. J lost 3 bases, V lost 0 bases, and 5 bases had no gene match. Germline values: CDR1 DFQATT, CDR2 SNEGSKA (reference sequence). This CDR3 is 15 amino acids long. DNA for the CDR3: TGCAGTGCTAGAGAGGTCGGACAGGGAACAGATACGCAGTATTTT. It codes for CSAREVGQGTDTQYF.

V usage is TRBV2 and J usage is TRBJ1-1; 7 positions agree with TRBD1. Trimming removed 2 bases from V and 4 bases from J; junction bases left unmatched: 4. Germline V gene sequence: CDR1 SNHLY, CDR2 FYNNEI. The CDR3 totals 14 residues. This CDR3 is CASSERGRTTEAFF. CDR3 DNA: TGTGCCAGCAGTGAAAGGGGGCGCACCACTGAAGCTTTCTTT. The variable domain in full, completed from reference TRBV2 and TRBJ1-1, reads EPEVTQTPSHQVTQMGQEVILRCVPISNHLYFYWYRQILGQKVEFLVSFYNNEISEKSEIFDDQFSVERPDGSNFTLKIRSTKLEDSAMYFCASSERGRTTEAFFGQGTRLTVV.

Only a few counts were recorded for this clonotype. The rearrangement uses TRBV4-3 and TRBJ2-7, with D tentatively TRBD2 (5 bases). Germline values: CDR1 LGHNA, CDR2 YSLEER. The CDR3 covers 15 residues. With 0 bases removed from V and 4 bases from J, the gap between germline ends came to 13 bases. The CDR3: CASSQDRAPGYEQYF. CDR3 sequence (DNA): TGCGCCAGCAGCCAAGATAGAGCCCCGGGGTACGAGCAGTACTTC.

The rearrangement uses TRBV12-3 or TRBV12-4 and TRBJ1-2; no reliable D call. The CDR3 runs 14 residues. Trimming took 6 bases from V and 8 from J, leaving 19 bases between them. CDR3 DNA sequence: TGTGCCAGCAGCCCAGACGGCCAGGCCAGGGGCTACACCTTC. Translating it yields CASSPDGQARGYTF.

The table lists this clonotype with a few counts. The V and J genes are TRBV5-1 and TRBJ2-5, with unresolved D. V was shortened by 7 bases and J by 5 bases, with 21 bases between the two germline ends. The CDR3 totals 15 residues. Germline-derived CDR1 and CDR2 are SGHRS and YFSETQ. In DNA form, the CDR3 reads TGCGCCAGCCACTCGAGCCTTCAGGTTGGGGAGACCCAGTACTTC. Residues: CASHSSLQVGETQYF.

V usage is TRBV18 and J usage is TRBJ1-1; D is unclear. The CDR3 totals 14 residues. Germline V gene sequence: CDR1 KGHSH, CDR2 LQKENI. V was cut by 3 bases and J by 6 bases, with 14 bases left in between. CDR3 coding DNA: TGTGCCAGCTCACCGCGAGGGCGTGACGCTGAAGCTTTCTTT. The encoded protein is CASSPRGRDAEAFF.

This clonotype showed up just a few times. V usage is TRBV5-1 and J usage is TRBJ2-5, with 8 bases matching TRBD2. The germline gives CDR1 SGHRS, CDR2 YFSETQ. The J segment lost 2 bases and the V segment lost 4 bases, leaving 7 bases of the junction unmatched. This CDR3 comprises 15 residues. CDR3 nucleotide sequence: TGCGCCAGCAGCCCCGGGACTAGGGCGCAAGAGACCCAGTACTTC. Translating it yields CASSPGTRAQETQYF. Supplemented by reference TRBV5-1 and TRBJ2-5, the full variable domain reads KAGVTQTPRYLIKTRGQQVTLSCSPISGHRSVSWYQQTPGQGLQFLFEYFSETQRNKGNFPGRFSGRQFSNSRSEMNVSTLELGDSALYLCASSPGTRAQETQYFGPGTRLLVL.

This clonotype was counted only a few times. The chain carries TRBV5-1 and TRBJ2-3, with 15 bases identical to TRBD2. Per the germline V gene, CDR1 is SGHRS and CDR2 is YFSETQ. V shed 3 bases, J shed 3 bases, and the junction held 8 bases outside the gene matches. The CDR3 is 18 amino acids. CDR3 DNA sequence: TGCGCCAGCAGCTCCCATGGACTAGCGGGGGGGCTTACAGATACGCAGTATTTT. The encoded protein is CASSSHGLAGGLTDTQYF.

This clonotype has just a few counts. The chain employs TRBV20-1 and TRBJ2-5; 7 positions match TRBD1. V shed 4 bases, J shed 5 bases, and the junction held 7 bases outside the gene matches. Per germline, CDR1 DFQATT and CDR2 SNEGSKA (reference sequence). The CDR3 loop spans 13 amino acids. Here the CDR3 DNA reads TGCAGTGCTAACGCAGGGGGAAAGGAGACCCAGTACTTC. Amino acids: CSANAGGKETQYF.

The rearrangement uses TRBV5-1 and TRBJ1-1; D ambiguous. V was clipped by 5 bases and J by 0 bases, with 14 bases between them. CDR3 length: 15 residues. The germline gives CDR1 SGHRS, CDR2 YFSETQ. The DNA for the CDR3 is TGCGCCAGCAGGGCCGAGTCCTCTATGAACACTGAAGCTTTCTTT. Translating it yields CASRAESSMNTEAFF.

This clonotype was seen only a few times. V and J are TRBV2 and TRBJ2-2; D remains unclear. CDR3 size: 13 residues. Germline CDR1 SNHLY, CDR2 FYNNEI. V shed 6 bases and J shed 6 bases, with 11 bases lying between them. Here the CDR3 DNA reads TGTGCCAGCAGGGTCGCGGTGGCCGGGGAGCTGTTTTTT. Translated, it gives CASRVAVAGELFF. The entire variable domain, with the rest obtained from reference TRBV2 and TRBJ2-2, is as follows: EPEVTQTPSHQVTQMGQEVILRCVPISNHLYFYWYRQILGQKVEFLVSFYNNEISEKSEIFDDQFSVERPDGSNFTLKIRSTKLEDSAMYFCASRVAVAGELFFGEGSRLTVL.

Written as DNA, the CDR3 is TGCGCCAGCAGCAAGAGTGGGGGCGGGGGTGTAACTGAAGCTTTCTTT. This sequence encodes CASSKSGGGGVTEAFF. V usage is TRBV5-1 and J usage is TRBJ1-1, with D tentatively TRBD1 (6 bases). The germline V gene encodes CDR1 SGHRS and CDR2 YFSETQ. With 4 bases removed from V and 5 bases from J, the gap between germline ends came to 21 bases. This CDR3 comprises 16 residues.